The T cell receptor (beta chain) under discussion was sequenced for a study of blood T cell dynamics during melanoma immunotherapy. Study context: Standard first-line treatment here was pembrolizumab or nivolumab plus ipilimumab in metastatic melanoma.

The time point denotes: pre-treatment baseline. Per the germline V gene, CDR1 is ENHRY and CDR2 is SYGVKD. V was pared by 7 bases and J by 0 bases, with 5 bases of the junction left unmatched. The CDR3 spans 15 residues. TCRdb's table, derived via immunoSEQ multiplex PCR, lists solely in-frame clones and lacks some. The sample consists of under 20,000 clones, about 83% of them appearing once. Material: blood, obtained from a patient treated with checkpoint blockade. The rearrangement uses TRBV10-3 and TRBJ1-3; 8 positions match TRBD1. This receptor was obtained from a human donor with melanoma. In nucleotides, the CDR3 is TGTGCCATCACCGGACAGGGATCCTCTGGAAACACCATATATTTT. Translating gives CAITGQGSSGNTIYF.